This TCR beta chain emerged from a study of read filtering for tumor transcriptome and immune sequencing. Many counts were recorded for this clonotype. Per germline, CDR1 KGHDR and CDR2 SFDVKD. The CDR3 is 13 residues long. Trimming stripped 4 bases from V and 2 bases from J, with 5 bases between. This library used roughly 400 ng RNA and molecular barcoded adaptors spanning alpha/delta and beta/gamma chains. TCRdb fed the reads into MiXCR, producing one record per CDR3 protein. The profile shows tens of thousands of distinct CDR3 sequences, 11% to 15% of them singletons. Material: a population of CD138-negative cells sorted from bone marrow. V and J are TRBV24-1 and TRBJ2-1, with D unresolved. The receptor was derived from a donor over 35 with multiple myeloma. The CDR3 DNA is TGTGCCACCAGTGACCTCACCTACAATGAGCAGTTCTTC. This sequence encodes CATSDLTYNEQFF.